The 8 T cell receptor beta chains presented below share a single source sample, sequenced in a study of cytomegalovirus exposure and HLA in healthy donors. In the PCR, 60 Vbeta and 13 Jbeta primers were used. Method: immunoSEQ multiplex PCR; TCRdb's copy keeps in-frame clones and lacks some. The data hold about 270,000 clones, with 86% observed a single time. Specimen: PBMCs. Receptor source: a middle-aged man in good health and CMV-seropositive.

V is TRBV9 and J is TRBJ2-1; D possibly corresponds to TRBD2 (6 bases). CDR3 length: 16 amino acids. V was pared by 4 bases and J by 7 bases, with 21 bases between. From germline, CDR1 is SGDLS and CDR2 YYNGEE. The CDR3 nucleotides read TGTGCCAGCAGCCCAGGAGGGGACCCCACTAGGAATGAGCAGTTCTTC. Translated: CASSPGGDPTRNEQFF.

The chain employs TRBV4-1 and TRBJ1-4; D unresolved. CDR3 length equals 17 residues. V gave up 2 bases and J gave up 0 bases, with 13 bases separating them. Germline CDR1 and CDR2: MGHRA and YSYEKL. CDR3 amino acids: CASSQTPMHATNEKLFF. DNA of the CDR3: TGCGCCAGCAGCCAAACTCCAATGCACGCAACTAATGAAAAACTGTTTTTT.

A word on this clone: Relative to the germline gene, one junction end is altered; a read error may explain this. V is TRBV7-9 and J is TRBJ1-1, with D perhaps TRBD1 (6 bases). The CDR3 loop spans 14 amino acids. In germline, CDR1 is SEHNR, CDR2 FQNEAQ (reference sequence). Written as DNA, the CDR3 is TGTTCCAGCAGCCCGGGACACCCGGGGACTGAAGCTTTCTTT. Translating gives CSSSPGHPGTEAFF.

The chain employs TRBV11-2 and TRBJ1-1; D is possibly TRBD1 (6 bases). The ends were cut back, 6 bases at V and 0 bases at J, with 14 bases in the middle. The germline CDR1 and CDR2 sequences are SGHAT and FQNNGV. The CDR3 spans 15 residues. The chain's CDR3 is CASSPGQNMNTEAFF. CDR3 sequence (DNA): TGTGCCAGCAGTCCTGGACAGAACATGAACACTGAAGCTTTCTTT.

A few counts support this clone. The genes are TRBV7-9 and TRBJ1-5; no reliable D call. The V gene lost 5 bases and the J gene lost 6 bases, with 8 bases spanning the gap. Looked up from germline, CDR1 is SEHNR and CDR2 is FQNEAQ (reference sequence). The CDR3 is 12 residues long. CDR3 sequence: CASSLEGQPQHF. The CDR3 nucleotides are TGTGCCAGCAGCCTCGAGGGTCAGCCCCAGCATTTT.

This clone has a single count. V gene TRBV28 combines with J gene TRBJ1-2, with 11 positions matching TRBD1. CDR1 and CDR2 (germline): MDHEN, SYDVKM. The CDR3 totals 15 residues. The V segment lost 5 bases and the J segment 6 bases; nucleotides outside the gene matches: 8. The CDR3 nucleotides read TGTGCCAGCAGTCCCCCGGACAGGGGGCTTAATGGCTACACCTTC. Translation: CASSPPDRGLNGYTF.

The V and J genes are TRBV7-6 and TRBJ2-3; D uncertain. The CDR3 has 13 amino acids. Per the germline V gene, CDR1 is SGHVS and CDR2 is FNYEAQ. V lost 3 bases, J lost 0 bases, and 4 bases lay in between. CDR3 nucleotide sequence: TGTGCCAGCAGCTTTAGTAGCACAGATACGCAGTATTTT. Its translation is CASSFSSTDTQYF.

This rearrangement joins TRBV19 to TRBJ2-7; 9 bases map to TRBD2. The CDR3 runs 15 residues. Germline-derived CDR1 and CDR2 are LNHDA and SQIVND (reference sequence). The trim removed 4 bases at V and 4 bases at J, leaving 8 bases unmatched. In nucleotides, the CDR3 is TGTGCCAGTAGTACTCCGCGGGGGGGCGGGTACGAGCAGTACTTC. Translating gives CASSTPRGGGYEQYF.